This is a list of T cell receptor beta chains from one sample in a study of molecular identifiers for immune sequencing clone quantification. TCRdb reanalysed the PCR reads using MiXCR and keeps one entry per CDR3 protein. The sample lists 550,000 to 750,000 distinct CDR3 sequences, less than 20% occurring once. Sequencing input: naive CD8+ T cells from blood, with Jurkat cell RNA spiked in. All receptors come from a human donor in good health. Some libraries in this study had Jurkat cell RNA spiked in. Each CDR3 is given without its conserved first and last residue. The listing skips clone size in some rows; elsewhere it reads once, few, many or a size class.

CDR3 protein | V gene | clone size | J gene
ASSVATGMNTEAI | TRBV7-9 | . | TRBJ1-1
ASSLGLAGTMSTDTQY | TRBV13 | . | TRBJ2-3
ASSPSGGWPYEQY | TRBV19 | few | TRBJ2-7
ASIPSGDMTDEQF | TRBV6-1 | few | TRBJ2-1
ASSFHPHYEQY | TRBV28 | few | TRBJ2-7
ASSWGLTGEGFDTQY | TRBV5-6 | few | TRBJ2-3
ASSPLVGGNTIY | TRBV11-2 | few | TRBJ1-3
ASSPLGQLISYEQY | TRBV4-1 | many | TRBJ2-7
ASTGLGFSQPQH | TRBV19 | many | TRBJ1-5
ASSLDRGGSAASGTDTQY | TRBV27 | few | TRBJ2-3
ASSGPMEDEHSGYT | TRBV5-6 | many | TRBJ1-2
ASSSLAGATDTQY | TRBV28 | . | TRBJ2-3
SVEGTGQSNQPQH | TRBV29-1 | many | TRBJ1-5
ASSRQPRQGAGTDTQY | TRBV23-1 | many | TRBJ2-3
AISGTGGTLRPDEQY | TRBV10-3 | few | TRBJ2-7
ASGKLGSYNSPLH | TRBV27 | few | TRBJ1-6
SVVSYNEQF | TRBV29-1 | few | TRBJ2-1
ASCAFSLSTDTQY | TRBV28 | many | TRBJ2-3
ASSFGGDYNEQF | TRBV7-9 | . | TRBJ2-1
ASSQDRGEGYEQY | TRBV4-3 | many | TRBJ2-7
ASSLTLAVSTDTQY | TRBV7-3 | . | TRBJ2-3
ASSLSGYWNGYT | TRBV5-1 | . | TRBJ1-2
SGTLATPYQQY | TRBV20-1 | many | TRBJ2-7
ARGTASHNEQF | TRBV2 | few | TRBJ2-1
ASSLAYGYEQY | TRBV5-4 | many | TRBJ2-7
ASSQDNSYTGELF | TRBV4-2 | . | TRBJ2-2
ASSLAQGVGTEAF | TRBV7-9 | many | TRBJ1-1
ASSLGQGHNSPLH | TRBV27 | few | TRBJ1-6
ASGTRSSSTGELF | TRBV12-3/TRBV12-4 | few | TRBJ2-2
ASSLSMAGELF | TRBV27 | few | TRBJ2-2
ASSYSVAGGAYEQY | TRBV6-5 | many | TRBJ2-7
ASSLPGLNSYNEQF | TRBV4-1 | many | TRBJ2-1
AWDSEAYYGYT | TRBV30 | many | TRBJ1-2
ASTDWGAANTGELF | TRBV2 | many | TRBJ2-2
ASKLAGSTDTQY | TRBV6-2/TRBV6-3 | few | TRBJ2-3
ASSFESNSPLH | TRBV7-9 | many | TRBJ1-6
SARDGQGGVRNEQF | TRBV20-1 | many | TRBJ2-1
ASGLEWARNTIY | TRBV12-5 | many | TRBJ1-3
ASSPGAGELF | TRBV7-9 | many | TRBJ2-2
ASSLADRVSYNEQF | TRBV11-2 | many | TRBJ2-1
ASSLVVDTYGYT | TRBV5-6 | many | TRBJ1-2
ASSVVGEDEQY | TRBV9 | few | TRBJ2-7
ASTPGNMNTEAF | TRBV7-9 | . | TRBJ1-1
ASSYSNADQPQH | TRBV6-5 | . | TRBJ1-5
ASSSPGSYNEQF | TRBV12-3/TRBV12-4 | many | TRBJ2-1
ASSQASARWEQF | TRBV7-6 | . | TRBJ2-1
GVRGVYNEQF | TRBV29-1 | . | TRBJ2-1
ASSRPAGANTGELF | TRBV27 | few | TRBJ2-2
ASSLASGQGAIEQF | TRBV12-3/TRBV12-4 | many | TRBJ2-1
ASSLSRAPYGYT | TRBV12-3/TRBV12-4 | many | TRBJ1-2
ASSSSTGGADTQY | TRBV12-3/TRBV12-4 | many | TRBJ2-3
ATSRVSGLRETQY | TRBV15 | few | TRBJ2-5
ASSESEGQPQH | TRBV6-4 | many | TRBJ1-5
SASSGRGHYNTGELF | TRBV20-1 | few | TRBJ2-2